This T cell receptor beta chain came from a study of OX40 agonist ivuxolimab in advanced cancers. As for the study in general: Administration of intravenous ivuxolimab to patients occurred every 2 weeks at 0.01 to 10 mg/kg. Of the patients, three showed partial responses, one with hepatocellular carcinoma and two with cutaneous melanoma. Notes on the study in general: Researchers report that CD8+ T cells had, on average, more expanded clones than CD4+.

With regard to this clone: Its target is unknown.

Per germline, CDR1 SEHNR and CDR2 FQNEAQ (reference sequence). The CDR3 sequence is 14 residues long. Trimming removed 5 bases from V and 6 bases from J, with 11 bases in between. Generated by immunoSEQ multiplex PCR, the TCRdb table keeps only in-frame clones and is missing some. This sample has about 36,000 clones, with around 85% found just once. Patients with autoimmune history or systemic immunosuppression were excluded. This clonotype was obtained from an adult with an advanced solid tumor such as melanoma, head and neck, liver or kidney cancer. The sequencing here drew on CD4+ or CD8+ T cells sorted from blood, taken in a trial of the OX40 agonist ivuxolimab. The gene calls are TRBV7-9 and TRBJ1-6, with a weak D call TRBD1 (5 bases). The CDR3 reads CASSRAGTNSPLHF. CDR3 nucleotides: TGTGCCAGCAGCAGGGCCGGGACTAATTCACCCCTCCACTTT.